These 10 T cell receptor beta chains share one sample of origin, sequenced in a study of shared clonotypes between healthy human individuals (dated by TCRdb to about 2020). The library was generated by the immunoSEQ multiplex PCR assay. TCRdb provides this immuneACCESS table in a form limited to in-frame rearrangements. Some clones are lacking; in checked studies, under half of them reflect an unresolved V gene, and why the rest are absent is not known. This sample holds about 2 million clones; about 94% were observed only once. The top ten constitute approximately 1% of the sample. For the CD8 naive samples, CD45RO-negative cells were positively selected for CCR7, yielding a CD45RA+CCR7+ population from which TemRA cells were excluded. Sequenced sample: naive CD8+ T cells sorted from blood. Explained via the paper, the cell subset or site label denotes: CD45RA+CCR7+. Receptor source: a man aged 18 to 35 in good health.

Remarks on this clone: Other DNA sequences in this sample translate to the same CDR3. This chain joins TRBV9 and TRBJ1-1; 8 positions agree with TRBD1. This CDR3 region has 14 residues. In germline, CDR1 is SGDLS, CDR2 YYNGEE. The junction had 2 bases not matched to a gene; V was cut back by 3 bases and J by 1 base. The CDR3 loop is CASSAGQGNTEAFF. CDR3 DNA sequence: TGTGCCAGCAGCGCAGGACAGGGGAACACTGAAGCTTTCTTT.

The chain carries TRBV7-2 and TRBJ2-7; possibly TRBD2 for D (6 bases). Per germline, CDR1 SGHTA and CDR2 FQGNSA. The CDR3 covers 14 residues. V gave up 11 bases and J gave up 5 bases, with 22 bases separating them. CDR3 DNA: TGTGCCTCCGCCACCGGGACTGATATGGACGAGCAGTACTTC. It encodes CASATGTDMDEQYF.

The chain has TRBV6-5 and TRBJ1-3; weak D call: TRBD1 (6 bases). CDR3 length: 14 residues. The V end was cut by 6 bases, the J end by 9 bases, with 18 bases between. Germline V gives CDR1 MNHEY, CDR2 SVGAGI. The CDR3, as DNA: TGTGCCAGCAGACCACGGACACAGGGCTCCACCATATATTTT. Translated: CASRPRTQGSTIYF.

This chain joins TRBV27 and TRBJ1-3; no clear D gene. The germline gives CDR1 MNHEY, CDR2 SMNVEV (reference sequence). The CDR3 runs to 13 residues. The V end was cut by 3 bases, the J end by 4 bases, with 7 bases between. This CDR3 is CASSFSPGNTIYF. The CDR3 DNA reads TGTGCCAGCAGTTTTTCCCCCGGAAACACCATATATTTT.

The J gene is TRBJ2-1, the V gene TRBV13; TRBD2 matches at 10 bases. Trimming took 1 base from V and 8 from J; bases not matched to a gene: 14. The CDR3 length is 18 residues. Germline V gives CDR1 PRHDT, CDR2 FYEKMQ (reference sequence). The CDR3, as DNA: TGTGCCAGCAGCTTAGCCCCCCCCTTAGCGGGAGGAGGGGATGAGCAGTTCTTC. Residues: CASSLAPPLAGGGDEQFF.

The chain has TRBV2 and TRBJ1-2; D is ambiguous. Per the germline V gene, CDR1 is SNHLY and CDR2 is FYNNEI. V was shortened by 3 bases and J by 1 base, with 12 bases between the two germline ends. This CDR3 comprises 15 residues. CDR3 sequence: CASSDGQSYNYGYTF. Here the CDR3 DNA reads TGTGCCAGCAGTGATGGGCAGTCGTATAACTATGGCTACACCTTC.

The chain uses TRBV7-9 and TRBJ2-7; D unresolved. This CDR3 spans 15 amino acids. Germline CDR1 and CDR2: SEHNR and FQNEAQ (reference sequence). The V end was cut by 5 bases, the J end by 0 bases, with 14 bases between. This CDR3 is CASSQQTRGSYEQYF. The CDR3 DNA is TGTGCCAGCAGCCAACAGACTCGAGGCTCCTACGAGCAGTACTTC.

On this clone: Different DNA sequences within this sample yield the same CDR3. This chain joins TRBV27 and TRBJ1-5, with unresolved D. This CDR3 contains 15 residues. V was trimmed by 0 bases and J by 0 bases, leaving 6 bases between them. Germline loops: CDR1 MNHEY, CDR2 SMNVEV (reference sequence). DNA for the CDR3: TGTGCCAGCAGTTTATCCGGATTTAGCAATCAGCCCCAGCATTTT. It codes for CASSLSGFSNQPQHF.

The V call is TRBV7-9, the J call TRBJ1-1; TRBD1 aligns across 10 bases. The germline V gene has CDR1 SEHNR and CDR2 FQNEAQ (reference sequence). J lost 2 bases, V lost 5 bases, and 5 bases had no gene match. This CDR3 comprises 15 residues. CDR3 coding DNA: TGTGCCAGCAGCCCGGGACAGGGGACCAACACTGAAGCTTTCTTT. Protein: CASSPGQGTNTEAFF. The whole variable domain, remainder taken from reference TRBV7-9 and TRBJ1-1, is DTGVSQNPRHKITKRGQNVTFRCDPISEHNRLYWYRQTLGQGPEFLTYFQNEAQLEKSRLLSDRFSAERPKGSFSTLEIQRTEQGDSAMYLCASSPGQGTNTEAFFGQGTRLTVV.

CDR3 DNA sequence: TGTGCCAGCAGTCGTAGCGGGAGAGGCTCGGATACGCAGTATTTT. As protein: CASSRSGRGSDTQYF. The rearrangement joins TRBV6-4 to TRBJ2-3; 9 bases agree with TRBD2. J was trimmed by 6 bases and V by 5 bases; bases with no gene match: 9. This CDR3 has 15 residues. Per germline, CDR1 MRHNA and CDR2 SNTAGT.